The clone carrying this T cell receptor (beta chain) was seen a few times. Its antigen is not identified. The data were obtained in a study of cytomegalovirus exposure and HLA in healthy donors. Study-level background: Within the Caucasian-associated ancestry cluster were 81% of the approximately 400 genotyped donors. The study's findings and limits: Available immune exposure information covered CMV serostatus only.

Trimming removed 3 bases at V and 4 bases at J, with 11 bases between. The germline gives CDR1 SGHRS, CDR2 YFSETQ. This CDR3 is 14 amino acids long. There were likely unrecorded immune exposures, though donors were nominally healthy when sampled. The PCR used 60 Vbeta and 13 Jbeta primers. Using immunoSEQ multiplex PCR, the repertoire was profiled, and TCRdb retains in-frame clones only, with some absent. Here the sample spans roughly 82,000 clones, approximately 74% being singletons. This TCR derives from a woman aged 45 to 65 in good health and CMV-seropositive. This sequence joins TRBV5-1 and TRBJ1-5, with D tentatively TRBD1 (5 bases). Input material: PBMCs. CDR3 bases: TGCGCCAGCAGCTCCGGGCAGGGTAATCAGCCCCAGCATTTT. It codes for CASSSGQGNQPQHF. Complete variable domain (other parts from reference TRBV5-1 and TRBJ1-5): KAGVTQTPRYLIKTRGQQVTLSCSPISGHRSVSWYQQTPGQGLQFLFEYFSETQRNKGNFPGRFSGRQFSNSRSEMNVSTLELGDSALYLCASSSGQGNQPQHFGDGTRLSIL.